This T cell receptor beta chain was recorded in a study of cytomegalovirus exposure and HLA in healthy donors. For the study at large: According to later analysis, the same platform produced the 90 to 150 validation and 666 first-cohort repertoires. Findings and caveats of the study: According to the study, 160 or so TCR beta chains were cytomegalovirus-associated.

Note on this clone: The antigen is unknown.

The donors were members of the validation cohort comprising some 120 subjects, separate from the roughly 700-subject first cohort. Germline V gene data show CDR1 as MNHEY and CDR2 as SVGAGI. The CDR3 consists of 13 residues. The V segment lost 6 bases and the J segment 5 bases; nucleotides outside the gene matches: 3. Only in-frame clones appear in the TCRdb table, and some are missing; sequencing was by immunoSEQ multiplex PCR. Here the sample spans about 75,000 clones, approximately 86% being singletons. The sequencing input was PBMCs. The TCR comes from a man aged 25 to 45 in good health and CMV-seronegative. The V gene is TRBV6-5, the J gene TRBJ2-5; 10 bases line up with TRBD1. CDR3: CASRTGGAETQYF. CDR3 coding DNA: TGTGCCAGCAGGACAGGGGGCGCGGAGACCCAGTACTTC.